This T cell receptor beta chain was captured by sequencing in a study of blood T cell repertoires in COVID-19. Study summary: Sources were T cells, B-cell-depleted T cells, or PBMCs; the material itself was cDNA or gDNA.

Regarding this clone: A read error may account for a junction end that differs from germline.

This CDR3 region has 11 residues. Germline V gene data show CDR1 as DFQATT and CDR2 as SNEGSKA (reference sequence). Here immunoSEQ multiplex PCR was the method, and the copy in TCRdb shows in-frame clones only, minus some. The data hold some 140,000 clones, with approximately 79% observed a single time. The V gene is TRBV20-1, the J gene TRBJ2-1; a weak D match, TRBD2 (6 bases). The source of this sequence is a man aged 55 to 70 with acute or convalescent COVID-19. The specimen was peripheral blood. The CDR3 here is CSARVSGALLF. The CDR3 DNA follows: TGCAGTGCTAGAGTTTCGGGAGCCTTGCTCTTC.